Listed below are T cell receptor beta chains from one sample, sequenced in a study of synovial regulatory T cells in juvenile arthritis. The method was immunoSEQ multiplex PCR; TCRdb's version includes in-frame clones alone and lacks a portion of them. This repertoire includes about 10,000 clones. Source material: Treg cells from blood. The receptors come from a donor aged 2 to 35 with juvenile idiopathic arthritis. Both conserved end residues are part of each CDR3.

V gene	J gene	CDR3 protein
TRBV6-6	TRBJ1-6	CASSSSRQGAGSPLHF
TRBV4-1	TRBJ1-4	CASSHGPGERTNEKLFF
TRBV19	TRBJ2-7	CASSTHPSGRAGEQYF
TRBV6-6	TRBJ1-1	CASSFANRGRAFF
TRBV6-6	TRBJ1-1	CASSYGDVSTEAFF
TRBV11-2	TRBJ2-1	CASSFNPSSYNEQFF
TRBV6-1	TRBJ1-3	CAGQVSPGNTIYF
TRBV2	TRBJ1-4	CASRRTGFNEKLFF
TRBV28	TRBJ2-1	CASSSSGGLAGGIDEQFF
TRBV18	TRBJ2-7	CASSSMTSGRSF
TRBV5-4	TRBJ2-1	CASSSIQGEQFF
TRBV7-7	TRBJ2-3	CASSFSLAGGDTQYF
TRBV6-5	TRBJ1-6	CASRRMEGSPLHF
TRBV10-3	TRBJ2-7	CAISDLGQGSYEQYF
TRBV19	TRBJ1-2	CASSIDFRGRTGNGYTF
TRBV11-2	TRBJ2-7	CASSYTGEQYF
TRBV7-9	TRBJ2-7	CASSLVRGEQYF
TRBV2	TRBJ1-3	CASRGGHLSGNTIYF
TRBV2	TRBJ2-7	CASSGLAGGTYEQYF
TRBV29-1	TRBJ1-1	CSVTGQMNTEAFF
TRBV2	TRBJ2-2	CASSERGHNTGELFF
TRBV29-1	TRBJ2-7	CSAYRGREQYF
TRBV4-3	TRBJ2-7	CASSQDSRAEQYF
TRBV4-3	TRBJ1-2	CASSRRQGANYGYTF
TRBV10-3	TRBJ1-2	CAISGKDREVRYGYTF
TRBV6-1	TRBJ1-2	CASSEEVGGTYGYTF
TRBV5-1	TRBJ1-3	CASSYNVGGSGNTIYF
TRBV12-2	TRBJ1-4	CASRFGGEANEKLFF
TRBV5-1	TRBJ2-2	CASSPGTSGAGELFF
TRBV21-1	TRBJ1-1	CASRKGQGNTEAFF
TRBV10-3	TRBJ2-7	CASATEYEQYF
TRBV18	TRBJ2-7	CASSPLAADSYEQYF
TRBV7-6	TRBJ1-1	CASSSIPQGNTEAFF
TRBV6-5	TRBJ1-2	CASSTYSGGYTF
TRBV5-6	TRBJ1-5	CASSLGPNQPQHF
TRBV5-1	TRBJ1-1	CASSRTQGSRNTEAFF
TRBV5-4	TRBJ1-1	CASSGARQAAAAFF
TRBV7-9	TRBJ2-7	CASSSPLTSFSEQYF
TRBV30	TRBJ1-4	CAWRRDRNEKLFF
TRBV19	TRBJ2-7	CASSIGGTLPYEQYF